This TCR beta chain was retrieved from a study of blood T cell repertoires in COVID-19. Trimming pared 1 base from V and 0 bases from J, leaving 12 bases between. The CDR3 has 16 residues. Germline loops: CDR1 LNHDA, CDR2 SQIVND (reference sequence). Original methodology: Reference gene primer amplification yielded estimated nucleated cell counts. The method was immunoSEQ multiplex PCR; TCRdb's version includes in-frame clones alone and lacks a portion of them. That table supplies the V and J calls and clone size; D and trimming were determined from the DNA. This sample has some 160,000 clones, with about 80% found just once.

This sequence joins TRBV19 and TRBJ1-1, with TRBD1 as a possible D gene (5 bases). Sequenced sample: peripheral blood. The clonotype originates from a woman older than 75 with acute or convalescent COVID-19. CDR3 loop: CASSIGVGGMNTEAFF. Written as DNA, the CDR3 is TGTGCCAGTAGTATAGGTGTGGGGGGGATGAACACTGAAGCTTTCTTT.